Below, one T cell receptor beta chain is given with its context. Germline V gene sequence: CDR1 MNHNS, CDR2 SASEGT. V shed 8 bases and J shed 4 bases, with 14 bases lying between them. This CDR3 has 14 residues. The time point denotes: newly diagnosed GD, antithyroid drugs for less than 3 months. Scientists built the TCR library using RNA that was extracted from PBMCs. Arm-PCR of CDR3 regions and iRepertoire HTBI primers were used to build TCR beta libraries. TCRdb re-analysed the multiplex PCR reads in MiXCR, keeping a single row per CDR3 protein. The repertoire holds 350,000 to 500,000 distinct CDR3 sequences, with about 16% as singletons. These data come from a study of regulatory T cells in long-lasting Graves disease. This sample also belongs to another study, concerning T cells in Graves' hyperthyroidism and ophthalmopathy.

The chain couples TRBV6-1 to TRBJ1-4; no clear D. This TCR came from a woman younger than 45 with Graves disease. Material: peripheral blood mononuclear cells (PBMCs), obtained at new diagnosis, from a patient treated with antithyroid drugs. Here the CDR3 DNA reads TGTGCCAGCTCAACCAGGTGGGGTAATGAAAAACTGTTTTTT. Translating gives CASSTRWGNEKLFF.